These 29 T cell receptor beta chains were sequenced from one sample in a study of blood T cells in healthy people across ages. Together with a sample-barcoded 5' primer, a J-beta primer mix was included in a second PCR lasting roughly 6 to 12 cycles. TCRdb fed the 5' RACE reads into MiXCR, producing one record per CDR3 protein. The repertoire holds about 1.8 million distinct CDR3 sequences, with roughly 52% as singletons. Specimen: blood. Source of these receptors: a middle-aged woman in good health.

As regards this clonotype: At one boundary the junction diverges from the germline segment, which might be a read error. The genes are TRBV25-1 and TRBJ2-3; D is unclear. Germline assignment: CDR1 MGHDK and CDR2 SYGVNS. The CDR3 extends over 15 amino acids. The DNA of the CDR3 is TGTGCCAACAGTGAATCGAGGAGCTCCACAGATACGCAGTATTTT. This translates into CANSESRSSTDTQYF.

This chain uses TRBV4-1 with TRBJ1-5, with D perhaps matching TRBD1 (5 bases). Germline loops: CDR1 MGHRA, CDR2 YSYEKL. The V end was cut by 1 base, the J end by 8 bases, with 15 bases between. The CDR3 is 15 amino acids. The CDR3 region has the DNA TGCGCCAGCAGCCAAGTAGGGCAGGGCTTGGAGCCCCAGCATTTT. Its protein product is CASSQVGQGLEPQHF.

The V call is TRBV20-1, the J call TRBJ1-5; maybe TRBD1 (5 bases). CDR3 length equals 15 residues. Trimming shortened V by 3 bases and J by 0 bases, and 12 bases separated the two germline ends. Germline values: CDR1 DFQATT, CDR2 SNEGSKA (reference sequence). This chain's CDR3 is CSARIPQDSNQPQHF. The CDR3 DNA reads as TGCAGTGCTAGGATTCCACAGGATAGCAATCAGCCCCAGCATTTT.

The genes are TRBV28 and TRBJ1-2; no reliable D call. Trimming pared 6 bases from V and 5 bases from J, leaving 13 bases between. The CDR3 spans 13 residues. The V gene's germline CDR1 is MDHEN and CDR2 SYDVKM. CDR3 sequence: CASSPASGYGYTF. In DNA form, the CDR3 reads TGTGCCAGCAGCCCGGCGTCGGGGTATGGCTACACCTTC.

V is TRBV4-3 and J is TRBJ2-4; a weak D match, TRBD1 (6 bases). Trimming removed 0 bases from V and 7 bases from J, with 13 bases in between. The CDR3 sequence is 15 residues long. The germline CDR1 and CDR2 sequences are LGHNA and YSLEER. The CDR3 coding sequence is TGCGCCAGCAGCCAAGATCTAACAGGGTTGAACATTCAGTACTTC. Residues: CASSQDLTGLNIQYF.

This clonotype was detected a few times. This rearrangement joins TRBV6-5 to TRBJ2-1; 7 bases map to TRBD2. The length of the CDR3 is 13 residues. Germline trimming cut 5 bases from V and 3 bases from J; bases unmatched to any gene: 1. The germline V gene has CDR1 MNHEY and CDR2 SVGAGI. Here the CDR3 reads CASSTSDYNEQFF. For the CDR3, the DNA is TGTGCCAGCAGTACTAGCGACTACAATGAGCAGTTCTTC.

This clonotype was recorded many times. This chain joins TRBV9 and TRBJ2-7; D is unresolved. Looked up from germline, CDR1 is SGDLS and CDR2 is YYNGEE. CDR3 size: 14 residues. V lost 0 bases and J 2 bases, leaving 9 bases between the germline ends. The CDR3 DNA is TGTGCCAGCAGCGTAGCGGTAGGAGCCTACGAGCAGTACTTC. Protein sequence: CASSVAVGAYEQYF.

The CDR3 sequence is CASSLVGGVPPGNEQFF. The CDR3 region has the DNA TGCGCCAGCAGCTTGGTGGGCGGGGTCCCCCCGGGGAATGAGCAGTTCTTC. This chain connects TRBV5-1 to TRBJ2-1; tentatively, D is TRBD2 (6 bases). The CDR3 extends over 17 amino acids. With 0 bases removed from V and 7 bases from J, the gap between germline ends came to 20 bases. Germline CDR1 SGHRS, CDR2 YFSETQ. The full variable domain, with the rest looked up from reference TRBV5-1 and TRBJ2-1, is KAGVTQTPRYLIKTRGQQVTLSCSPISGHRSVSWYQQTPGQGLQFLFEYFSETQRNKGNFPGRFSGRQFSNSRSEMNVSTLELGDSALYLCASSLVGGVPPGNEQFFGPGTRLTVL.

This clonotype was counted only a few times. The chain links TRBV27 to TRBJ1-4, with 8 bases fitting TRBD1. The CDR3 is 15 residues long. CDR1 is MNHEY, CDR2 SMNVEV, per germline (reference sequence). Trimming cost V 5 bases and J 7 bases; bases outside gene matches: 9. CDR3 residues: CASSPRQGWSEKLFF. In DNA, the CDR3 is TGTGCCAGCAGTCCCCGACAGGGGTGGAGTGAAAAACTGTTTTTT.

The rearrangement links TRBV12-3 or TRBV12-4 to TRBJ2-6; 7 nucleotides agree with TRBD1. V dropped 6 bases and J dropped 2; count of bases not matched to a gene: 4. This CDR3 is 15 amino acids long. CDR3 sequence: CASRIGGAGANVLTF. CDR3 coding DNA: TGTGCCAGCAGAATAGGGGGCGCTGGGGCCAACGTCCTGACTTTC.

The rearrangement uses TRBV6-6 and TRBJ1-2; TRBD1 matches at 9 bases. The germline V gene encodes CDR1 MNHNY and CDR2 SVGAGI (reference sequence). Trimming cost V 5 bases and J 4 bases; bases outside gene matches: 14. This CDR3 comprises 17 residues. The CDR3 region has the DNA TGTGCCAGCAGTAACGCGAGGGGACAGGGAGGGGGCTATGGCTACACCTTC. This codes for CASSNARGQGGGYGYTF.

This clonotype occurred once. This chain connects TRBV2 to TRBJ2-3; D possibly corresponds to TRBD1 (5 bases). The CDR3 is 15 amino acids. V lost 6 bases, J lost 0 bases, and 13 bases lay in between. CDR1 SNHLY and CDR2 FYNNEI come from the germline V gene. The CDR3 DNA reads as TGTGCCAGCAGAATGGACACATCTAGCACAGATACGCAGTATTTT. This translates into CASRMDTSSTDTQYF.

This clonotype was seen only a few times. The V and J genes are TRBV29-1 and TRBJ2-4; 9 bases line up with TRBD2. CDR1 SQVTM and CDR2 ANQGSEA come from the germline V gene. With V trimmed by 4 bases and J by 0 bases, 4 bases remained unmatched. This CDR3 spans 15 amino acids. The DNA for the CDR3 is TGCAGCGTTGGTTCAGCGGGGGGAGCCAAAAACATTCAGTACTTC. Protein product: CSVGSAGGAKNIQYF.

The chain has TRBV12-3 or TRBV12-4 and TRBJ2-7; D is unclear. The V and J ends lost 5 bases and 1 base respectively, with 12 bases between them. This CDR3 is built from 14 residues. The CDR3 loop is CASSVSQESYEQYF. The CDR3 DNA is TGTGCCAGCAGTGTTAGCCAGGAGTCCTACGAGCAGTACTTC.

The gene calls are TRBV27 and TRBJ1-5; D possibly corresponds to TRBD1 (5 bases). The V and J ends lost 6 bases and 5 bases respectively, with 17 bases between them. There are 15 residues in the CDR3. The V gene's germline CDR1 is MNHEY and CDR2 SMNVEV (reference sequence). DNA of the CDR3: TGTGCCAGCAGCCTCAACGGGGACTCCTATCAGCCCCAGCATTTT. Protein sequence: CASSLNGDSYQPQHF.

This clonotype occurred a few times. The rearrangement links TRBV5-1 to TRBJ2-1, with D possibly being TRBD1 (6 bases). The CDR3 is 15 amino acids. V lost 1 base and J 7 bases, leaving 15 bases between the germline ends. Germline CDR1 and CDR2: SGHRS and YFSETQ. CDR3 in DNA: TGCGCCAGCAGCTTGATGGGGGCGCCGTTTAATGAGCAGTTCTTC. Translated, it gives CASSLMGAPFNEQFF.

CDR3: CASSLRGQGQGYTF. The CDR3 DNA sequence: TGTGCCAGCAGTCTACGCGGACAGGGACAAGGCTACACCTTC. The chain has TRBV6-2 or TRBV6-3 and TRBJ1-2; 8 bases fit TRBD1. Germline-derived CDR1 and CDR2 are MNHEY and SVGEGT. Trimming cost V 5 bases and J 8 bases; bases outside gene matches: 10. This CDR3 has 14 amino acids.

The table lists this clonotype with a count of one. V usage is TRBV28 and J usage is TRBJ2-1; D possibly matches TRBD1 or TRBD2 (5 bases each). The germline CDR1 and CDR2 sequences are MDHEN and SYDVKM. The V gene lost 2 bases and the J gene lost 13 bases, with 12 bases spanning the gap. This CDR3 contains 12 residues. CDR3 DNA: TGTGCCAGCAGTTTACGACTGGGGACCCAGTTCTTC. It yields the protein CASSLRLGTQFF.

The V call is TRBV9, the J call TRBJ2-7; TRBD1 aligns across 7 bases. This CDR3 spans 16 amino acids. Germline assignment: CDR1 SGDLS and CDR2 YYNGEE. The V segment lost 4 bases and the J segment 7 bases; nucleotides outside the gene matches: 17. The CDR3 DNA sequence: TGTGCCAGCAGCCCCCGGCTGGGGACAGCCTTGGGGGAGCAGTACTTC. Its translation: CASSPRLGTALGEQYF.

The CDR3 protein is CASSHGSPDRVRSPLHF. CDR3 DNA sequence: TGTGCCAGCAGCCACGGGTCCCCAGACAGGGTACGATCACCCCTCCACTTT. This chain uses TRBV4-2 with TRBJ1-6; 7 nucleotides agree with TRBD1. Germline V CDR1 and CDR2: LGHNA, YNFKEQ. The CDR3 length is 17 residues. V was clipped by 3 bases and J by 10 bases; unmatched bases: 15.

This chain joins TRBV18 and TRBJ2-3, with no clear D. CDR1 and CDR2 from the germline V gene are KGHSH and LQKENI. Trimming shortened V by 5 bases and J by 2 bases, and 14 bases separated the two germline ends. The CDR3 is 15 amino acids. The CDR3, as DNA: TGTGCCAGCTCAAAAGCTAGGCCGAACACAGATACGCAGTATTTT. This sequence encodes CASSKARPNTDTQYF.

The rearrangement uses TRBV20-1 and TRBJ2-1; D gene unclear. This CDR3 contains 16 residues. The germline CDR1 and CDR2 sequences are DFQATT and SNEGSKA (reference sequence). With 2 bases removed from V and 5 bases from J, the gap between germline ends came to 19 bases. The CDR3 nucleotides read TGCAGTGCTAGATCCCAACTCGGACGCAACAACAATGAGCAGTTCTTC. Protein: CSARSQLGRNNNEQFF.

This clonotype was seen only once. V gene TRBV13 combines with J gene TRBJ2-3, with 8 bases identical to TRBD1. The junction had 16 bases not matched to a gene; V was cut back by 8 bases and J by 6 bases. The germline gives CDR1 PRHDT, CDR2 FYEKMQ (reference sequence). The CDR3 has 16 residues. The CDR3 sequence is CASGRGRGLVGDTQYF. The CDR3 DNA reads TGTGCCAGCGGACGGGGCAGGGGGCTGGTTGGGGATACGCAGTATTTT.

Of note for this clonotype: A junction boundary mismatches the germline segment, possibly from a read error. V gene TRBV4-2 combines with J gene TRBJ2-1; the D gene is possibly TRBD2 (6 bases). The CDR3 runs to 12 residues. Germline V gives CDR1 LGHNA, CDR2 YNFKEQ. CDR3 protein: CASSSGYNERFF. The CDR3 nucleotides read TGTGCCAGCAGTAGCGGATACAATGAGCGGTTCTTC.

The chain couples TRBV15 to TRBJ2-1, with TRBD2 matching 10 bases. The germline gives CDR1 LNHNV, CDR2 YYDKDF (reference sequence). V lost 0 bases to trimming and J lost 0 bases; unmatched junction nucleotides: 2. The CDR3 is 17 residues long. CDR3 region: CATSRDLAGVSYNEQFF. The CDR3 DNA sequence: TGTGCCACCAGCAGAGATCTAGCGGGGGTCTCCTACAATGAGCAGTTCTTC.

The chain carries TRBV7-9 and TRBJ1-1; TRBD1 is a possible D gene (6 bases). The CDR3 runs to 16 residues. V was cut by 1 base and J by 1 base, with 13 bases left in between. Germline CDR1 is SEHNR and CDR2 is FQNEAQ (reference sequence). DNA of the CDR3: TGTGCCAGCAGCTTAGTGAGGGGGGACGAGAACACTGAAGCTTTCTTT. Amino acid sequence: CASSLVRGDENTEAFF. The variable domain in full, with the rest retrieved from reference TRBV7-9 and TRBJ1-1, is DTGVSQNPRHKITKRGQNVTFRCDPISEHNRLYWYRQTLGQGPEFLTYFQNEAQLEKSRLLSDRFSAERPKGSFSTLEIQRTEQGDSAMYLCASSLVRGDENTEAFFGQGTRLTVV.

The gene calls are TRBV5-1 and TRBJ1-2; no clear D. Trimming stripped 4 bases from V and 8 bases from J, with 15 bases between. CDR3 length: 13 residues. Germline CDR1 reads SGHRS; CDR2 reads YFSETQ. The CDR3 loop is CASSGRTHGGYTF. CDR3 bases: TGCGCCAGCAGCGGTAGGACCCACGGGGGCTACACCTTC.

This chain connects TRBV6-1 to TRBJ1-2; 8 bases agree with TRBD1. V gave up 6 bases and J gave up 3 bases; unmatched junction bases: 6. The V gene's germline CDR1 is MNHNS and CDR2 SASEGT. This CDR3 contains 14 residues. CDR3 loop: CASRDRVFHYGYTF. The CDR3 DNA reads TGTGCCAGCAGGGACAGGGTTTTTCACTATGGCTACACCTTC.

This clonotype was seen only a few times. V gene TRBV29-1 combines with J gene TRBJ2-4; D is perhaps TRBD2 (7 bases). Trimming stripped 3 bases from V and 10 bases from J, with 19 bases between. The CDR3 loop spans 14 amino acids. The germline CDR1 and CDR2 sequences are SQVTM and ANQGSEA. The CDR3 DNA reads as TGCAGCGTTGAGGAGGGGGAGGGACTTTTAATTCAGTACTTC. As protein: CSVEEGEGLLIQYF. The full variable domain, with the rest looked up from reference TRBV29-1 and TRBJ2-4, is SAVISQKPSRDICQRGTSLTIQCQVDSQVTMMFWYRQQPGQSLTLIATANQGSEATYESGFVIDKFPISRPNLTFSTLTVSNMSPEDSSIYLCSVEEGEGLLIQYFGAGTRLSVL.